A single sample is the source of the 15 T cell receptor beta chains below, sequenced in a study of cytomegalovirus exposure and HLA in healthy donors. With 60 Vbeta and 13 Jbeta primers, the PCR was carried out. Some clones are missing from TCRdb's copy, which holds only in-frame ones; the method was immunoSEQ multiplex PCR. The sample has over 80,000 clones, 65% to 80% seen once. Sequences were obtained from PBMCs. All receptors come from a female donor in good health and CMV-seropositive.

CDR3 loop: CASSQSGGNTEAFF. CDR3 sequence (DNA): TGCGCCAGCAGTCAATCGGGGGGGAACACTGAAGCTTTCTTT. The chain is built from TRBV23-1 and TRBJ1-1; TRBD1 is a possible D gene (5 bases). TRBV23-1 is treated as an ORF (open reading frame) with a function not yet certain. The ends were cut back, 0 bases at V and 1 base at J, with 6 bases in the middle. CDR3 length: 14 residues.

This chain joins TRBV7-2 and TRBJ2-2; TRBD2 might be the D (7 bases). With 4 bases removed from V and 4 bases from J, the gap between germline ends came to 13 bases. The CDR3 extends over 15 amino acids. CDR1 and CDR2 from the germline V gene are SGHTA and FQGNSA. The CDR3 sequence is CASSWGGRGTGELFF. The CDR3 DNA reads as TGTGCCAGCAGCTGGGGGGGCAGGGGCACCGGGGAGCTGTTTTTT.

The chain recombines TRBV7-9 with TRBJ2-5; 9 bases are a match to TRBD1. V gave up 5 bases and J gave up 2 bases; unmatched junction bases: 9. CDR3 length equals 16 residues. Germline-derived CDR1 and CDR2 are SEHNR and FQNEAQ (reference sequence). CDR3 region: CASSRAGTGTQETQYF. The CDR3 DNA reads as TGTGCCAGCAGCCGAGCCGGGACAGGGACTCAAGAGACCCAGTACTTC.

The chain recombines TRBV4-1 with TRBJ1-4, with 9 bases matching TRBD1. Germline CDR1 MGHRA, CDR2 YSYEKL. Trimming removed 1 base from V and 0 bases from J; junction bases left unmatched: 3. This CDR3 is built from 17 residues. CDR3 residues: CASSQGTGGPTNEKLFF. The CDR3 DNA reads as TGCGCCAGCAGCCAAGGCACAGGGGGCCCAACTAATGAAAAACTGTTTTTT.

This chain joins TRBV7-2 and TRBJ2-7; perhaps TRBD1 as D (6 bases). V was trimmed by 4 bases and J by 4 bases, leaving 8 bases between them. The germline CDR1 and CDR2 sequences are SGHTA and FQGNSA. CDR3 size: 12 residues. Here the CDR3 DNA reads TGTGCCAGCAGCTGGACAGTTTACGAGCAGTACTTC. This encodes CASSWTVYEQYF.

V usage is TRBV25-1 and J usage is TRBJ1-6; D not resolved. This CDR3 is 13 amino acids long. CDR1 MGHDK and CDR2 SYGVNS come from the germline V gene. Between the trimmed V and J ends, which lost 3 bases and 7 bases, there was a span of 7 bases. The CDR3 DNA sequence: TGTGCCAGCAGTGAGATAGTCAATTCACCCCTCCACTTT. This translates into CASSEIVNSPLHF.

This rearrangement joins TRBV5-4 to TRBJ2-3; 8 bases fit TRBD2. Unmatched junction bases numbered 7, after V lost 0 bases and J lost 1 base. The CDR3 is 17 residues long. Germline CDR1 is SGHNT and CDR2 is YYREEE (reference sequence). The DNA for the CDR3 is TGTGCCAGCAGCTTGGCCAGACGGCGGGGGGGCACAGATACGCAGTATTTT. Encoded protein: CASSLARRRGGTDTQYF.

The chain combines TRBV30 with TRBJ2-7; D is perhaps TRBD2 (5 bases). V was shortened by 4 bases and J by 3 bases, with 10 bases between the two germline ends. Germline CDR1 GTSNPN, CDR2 SVGIG (reference sequence). This CDR3 is 12 amino acids long. The CDR3: CAWNEGFYEQYF. The DNA of the CDR3 is TGTGCCTGGAACGAGGGTTTCTACGAGCAGTACTTC.

This chain connects TRBV18 to TRBJ2-7; D gene uncertain. V was cut by 2 bases and J by 7 bases, with 12 bases left in between. Germline V gene sequence: CDR1 KGHSH, CDR2 LQKENI. This CDR3 region has 13 residues. CDR3 nucleotide sequence: TGTGCCAGCTCACCAGGAGCCGATCGAGAGCAGTACTTC. Its translation: CASSPGADREQYF.

This chain links TRBV11-3 with TRBJ2-1; 7 bases map to TRBD1. V lost 3 bases to trimming and J lost 8 bases; unmatched junction nucleotides: 4. CDR3 size: 13 residues. Germline CDR1 and CDR2: SGHNT and YENEEA. CDR3 loop: CASSFSTGDEQFF. As DNA, the CDR3 is TGTGCCAGCAGCTTCTCTACAGGGGATGAGCAGTTCTTC.

J is TRBJ1-2 and V is TRBV7-2; D is ambiguous. There are 12 residues in the CDR3. Germline CDR1 and CDR2: SGHTA and FQGNSA. Deletions cut 2 bases from V and 5 bases from J, with 6 bases between. CDR3 coding DNA: TGTGCCAGCAGCTTACAGTATTATGGCTACACCTTC. Translation gives CASSLQYYGYTF.

This clone was picked up a small number of times. The genes are TRBV6-1 and TRBJ2-7; 9 bases fit TRBD2. Germline assignment: CDR1 MNHNS and CDR2 SASEGT. With 1 base clipped from V and 3 bases from J, the junction kept 4 bases outside the gene matches. The CDR3 totals 15 residues. The CDR3 nucleotides read TGTGCCAGCAGTGAAGAGGTTAGCGGGGGCTACGAGCAGTACTTC. This gives the protein CASSEEVSGGYEQYF.

V usage is TRBV30 and J usage is TRBJ1-2, with D perhaps matching TRBD1 (6 bases). Germline V gene sequence: CDR1 GTSNPN, CDR2 SVGIG (reference sequence). CDR3 length equals 13 residues. V shed 0 bases and J shed 3 bases, with 8 bases lying between them. The CDR3 DNA sequence: TGTGCCTGGAGTGTCAGGGGCTACTATGGCTACACCTTC. Translation: CAWSVRGYYGYTF. Using reference TRBV30 and TRBJ1-2 for the parts outside the CDR3, the full variable domain is SQTIHQWPATLVQPVGSPLSLECTVEGTSNPNLYWYRQAAGRGLQLLFYSVGIGQISSEVPQNLSASRPQDRQFILSSKKLLLSDSGFYLCAWSVRGYYGYTFGSGTRLTVV.

The rearrangement links TRBV6-5 to TRBJ1-4, with D hard to call. The germline V gene has CDR1 MNHEY and CDR2 SVGAGI. CDR3 size: 13 residues. V was cut by 8 bases and J by 7 bases, with 14 bases left in between. The CDR3 here is CASRLGGSEKLFF. In DNA, the CDR3 is TGTGCCAGCCGCCTAGGCGGGAGTGAAAAACTGTTTTTT.

In DNA form, the CDR3 reads TGTGCCAGCAGTTTATCAGGCTATTCACCCCTCCACTTT. Its protein product is CASSLSGYSPLHF. The J gene is TRBJ1-6, the V gene TRBV28; D uncertain. Germline CDR1 MDHEN, CDR2 SYDVKM. Trimming cost V 1 base and J 8 bases, with 6 bases left between them. The CDR3 runs to 13 residues.